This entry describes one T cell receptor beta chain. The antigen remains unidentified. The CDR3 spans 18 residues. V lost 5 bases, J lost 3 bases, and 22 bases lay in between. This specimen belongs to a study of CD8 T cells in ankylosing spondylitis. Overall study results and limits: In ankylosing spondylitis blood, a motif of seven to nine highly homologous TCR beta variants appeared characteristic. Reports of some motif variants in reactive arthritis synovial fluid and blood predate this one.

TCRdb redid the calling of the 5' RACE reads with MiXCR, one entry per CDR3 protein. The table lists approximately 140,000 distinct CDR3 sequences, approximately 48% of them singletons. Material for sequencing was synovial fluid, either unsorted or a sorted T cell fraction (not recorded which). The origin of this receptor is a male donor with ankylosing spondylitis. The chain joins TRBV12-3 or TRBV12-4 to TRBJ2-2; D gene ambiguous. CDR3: CASSTKILQLYYTGELFF. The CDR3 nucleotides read TGTGCCAGCAGTACCAAAATTTTACAGCTTTACTACACCGGGGAGCTGTTTTTT.